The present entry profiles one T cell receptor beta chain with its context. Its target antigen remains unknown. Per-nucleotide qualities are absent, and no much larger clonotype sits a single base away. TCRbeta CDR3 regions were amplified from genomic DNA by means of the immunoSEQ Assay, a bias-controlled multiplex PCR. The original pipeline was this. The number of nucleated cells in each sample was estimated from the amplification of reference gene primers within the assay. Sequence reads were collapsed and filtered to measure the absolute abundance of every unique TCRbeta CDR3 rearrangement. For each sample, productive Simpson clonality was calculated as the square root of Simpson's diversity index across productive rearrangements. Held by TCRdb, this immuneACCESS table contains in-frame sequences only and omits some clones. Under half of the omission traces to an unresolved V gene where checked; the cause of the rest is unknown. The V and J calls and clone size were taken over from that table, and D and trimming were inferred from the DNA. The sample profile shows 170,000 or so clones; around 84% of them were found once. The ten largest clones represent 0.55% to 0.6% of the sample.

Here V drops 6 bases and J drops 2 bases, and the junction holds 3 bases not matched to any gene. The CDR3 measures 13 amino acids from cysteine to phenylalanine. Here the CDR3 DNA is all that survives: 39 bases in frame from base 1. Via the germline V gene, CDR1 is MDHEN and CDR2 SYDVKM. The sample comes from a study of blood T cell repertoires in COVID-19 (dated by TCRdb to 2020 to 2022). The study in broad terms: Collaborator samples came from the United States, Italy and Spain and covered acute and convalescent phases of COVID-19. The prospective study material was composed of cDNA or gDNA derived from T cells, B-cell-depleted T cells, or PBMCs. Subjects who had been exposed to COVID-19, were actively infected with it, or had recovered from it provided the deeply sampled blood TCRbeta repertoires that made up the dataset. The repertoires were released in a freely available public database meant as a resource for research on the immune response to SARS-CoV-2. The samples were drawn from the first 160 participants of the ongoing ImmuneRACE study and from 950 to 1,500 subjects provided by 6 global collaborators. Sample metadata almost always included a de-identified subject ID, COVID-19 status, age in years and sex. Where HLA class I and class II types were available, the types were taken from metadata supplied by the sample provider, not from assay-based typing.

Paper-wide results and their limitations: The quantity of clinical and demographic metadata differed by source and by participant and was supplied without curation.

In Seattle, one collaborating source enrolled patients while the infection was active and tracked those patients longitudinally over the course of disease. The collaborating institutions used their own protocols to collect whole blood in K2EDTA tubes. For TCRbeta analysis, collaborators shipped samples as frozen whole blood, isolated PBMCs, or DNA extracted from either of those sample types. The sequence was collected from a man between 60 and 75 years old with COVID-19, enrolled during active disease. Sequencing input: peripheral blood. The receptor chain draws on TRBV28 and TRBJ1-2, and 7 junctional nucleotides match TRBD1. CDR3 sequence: CASSRGQNYGYTF. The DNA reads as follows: TGTGCCAGCAGCCGGGGACAGAACTATGGCTACACCTTC.